Each of the 16 T cell receptor beta chains below was sequenced from the same sample in a study of response to subunit inactivated influenza vaccine. TCRdb reprocessed the RT-PCR reads with MiXCR, giving one entry per CDR3 protein. Altogether roughly 710,000 distinct CDR3 sequences are present, less than 15% being singletons, with the ten largest covering roughly 7.6%. Sequenced here: PBMCs from blood, sampled 14 to 15 days before vaccination. These receptors all stem from a man aged 50-59 years who received an inactivated influenza vaccine.

V gene TRBV12-3 or TRBV12-4 combines with J gene TRBJ1-4; maybe TRBD1 (6 bases). Trimming stripped 5 bases from V and 4 bases from J, with 17 bases between. The CDR3 runs to 16 residues. The CDR3 reads CASSAVRQDYNEKLFF. DNA for the CDR3: TGTGCCAGCAGTGCAGTACGACAGGACTATAATGAAAAACTGTTTTTT.

The J gene is TRBJ2-7, the V gene TRBV7-9; no reliable D call. CDR1 is SEHNR and CDR2 is FQNEAQ in the germline V gene (reference sequence). This CDR3 spans 15 amino acids. Trimming shortened V by 4 bases and J by 0 bases, and 13 bases separated the two germline ends. The chain's CDR3 is CASSSGASSSYEQYF. Written as DNA, the CDR3 is TGTGCCAGCAGCTCCGGCGCGTCAAGCTCCTACGAGCAGTACTTC.

V usage is TRBV6-1 and J usage is TRBJ1-2; unclear D gene. The germline gives CDR1 MNHNS, CDR2 SASEGT. V lost 7 bases to trimming and J lost 4 bases, with 19 bases between them. CDR3 length: 15 residues. CDR3 sequence: CASTKTRSRSYGYTF. The CDR3 DNA follows: TGTGCCAGCACCAAAACGAGGTCTCGCTCCTATGGCTACACCTTC.

This chain links TRBV4-2 with TRBJ2-2; D ambiguous. The V gene lost 4 bases and the J gene lost 5 bases, with 17 bases spanning the gap. The V gene's germline CDR1 is LGHNA and CDR2 YNFKEQ. CDR3 length: 16 amino acids. CDR3 in amino acids: CASSRFTVLHTGELFF. CDR3 coding DNA: TGTGCCAGCAGCCGGTTTACAGTGCTCCATACCGGGGAGCTGTTTTTT.

This chain connects TRBV6-2 or TRBV6-3 to TRBJ2-1; 11 positions match TRBD2. The CDR3 is 14 residues long. The V gene end was trimmed by 8 bases and the J gene end by 6 bases; junction bases not matched to a gene: 6. The germline V gene encodes CDR1 MNHEY and CDR2 SVGEGT. CDR3 nucleotides: TGTGCCAGCGCGTCTAGCGGGGGGCCCAATGAGCAGTTCTTC. Protein sequence: CASASSGGPNEQFF.

The chain carries TRBV12-3 or TRBV12-4 and TRBJ2-7; D is possibly TRBD1 or TRBD2 (5 bases each). This CDR3 is built from 14 residues. V shed 4 bases and J shed 3 bases, with 13 bases lying between them. The CDR3 nucleotides are TGTGCCAGCAGTTATGGGGGATGGAGCTACGAGCAGTACTTC. This gives the protein CASSYGGWSYEQYF.

The rearrangement links TRBV5-1 to TRBJ2-2; TRBD1 might be the D (6 bases). The CDR3 covers 15 residues. Trimming left V 6 bases short and J 4 bases short, with 16 bases between. Germline V CDR1 and CDR2: SGHRS, YFSETQ. This CDR3 reads CASILDSLPTGELFF. CDR3 bases: TGCGCCAGCATATTGGACAGCCTTCCCACCGGGGAGCTGTTTTTT.

Only a few counts were recorded for this clonotype. The rearrangement joins TRBV6-2 or TRBV6-3 to TRBJ2-7; tentatively, D is TRBD1 (6 bases). The CDR3 totals 14 residues. The germline V gene has CDR1 MNHEY and CDR2 SVGEGT. Trimming removed 2 bases from V and 0 bases from J, with 8 bases in between. The CDR3 region is CASSYGGYSYEQYF. CDR3 nucleotides: TGTGCCAGCAGTTACGGGGGCTACTCCTACGAGCAGTACTTC.

This clonotype was seen a handful of times. V is TRBV6-2 or TRBV6-3 and J is TRBJ2-7; TRBD2 is a possible D gene (5 bases). The V and J ends lost 0 bases and 3 bases respectively, with 15 bases between them. This CDR3 has 16 residues. Germline V gives CDR1 MNHEY, CDR2 SVGEGT. This chain's CDR3 is CASSYSTAGQNYEQYF. The DNA for the CDR3 is TGTGCCAGCAGTTACTCGACGGCGGGCCAGAACTACGAGCAGTACTTC.

The chain combines TRBV19 with TRBJ2-1; 8 bases align to TRBD2. V lost 11 bases to trimming and J lost 5 bases; unmatched junction nucleotides: 20. The CDR3 runs to 17 residues. Germline loops: CDR1 LNHDA, CDR2 SQIVND (reference sequence). Here the CDR3 reads CAPSVSGGPLRNNEQFF. CDR3 sequence (DNA): TGTGCCCCCAGCGTCTCGGGAGGGCCCCTTCGGAACAATGAGCAGTTCTTC.

This chain connects TRBV7-3 to TRBJ2-1; D call uncertain. The V end was cut by 5 bases, the J end by 8 bases, with 10 bases between. Germline V lookup: CDR1 SGHTA, CDR2 FQGTGA. The CDR3 loop spans 12 amino acids. The CDR3 loop reads CASSMQDHEQFF. Written as DNA, the CDR3 is TGTGCCAGCAGCATGCAGGATCATGAGCAGTTCTTC.

This chain connects TRBV7-9 to TRBJ1-6; D gene ambiguous. Germline V lookup: CDR1 SEHNR, CDR2 FQNEAQ (reference sequence). Trimming pared 5 bases from V and 0 bases from J, leaving 14 bases between. The CDR3 runs to 17 residues. CDR3 nucleotides: TGTGCCAGCAGCCCACGGACTGAGAGCTCCTATAATTCACCCCTCCACTTT. Translated, it gives CASSPRTESSYNSPLHF.

For the CDR3, the DNA is TGTGCCAGCAGTTTACCCCGGACCCATCGGGGTTACAATGAGCAGTTCTTC. Translated, it gives CASSLPRTHRGYNEQFF. V gene TRBV28 combines with J gene TRBJ2-1, with D maybe TRBD2 (5 bases). Deletions cut 2 bases from V and 4 bases from J, with 18 bases between. The CDR3 spans 17 residues. Germline loops: CDR1 MDHEN, CDR2 SYDVKM.

This clonotype was recorded a few times. This chain uses TRBV4-2 with TRBJ2-3; TRBD2 aligns across 9 bases. V trimming: 1 base; J trimming: 3 bases; junction bases outside the gene matches: 5. The CDR3 contains 16 residues. Germline values: CDR1 LGHNA, CDR2 YNFKEQ. CDR3 region: CASSQGGGGATDTQYF. As DNA, the CDR3 is TGTGCCAGCAGCCAAGGCGGGGGGGGGGCGACAGATACGCAGTATTTT.

The chain combines TRBV3-1 with TRBJ2-1; D unresolved. Per germline, CDR1 LGHDT and CDR2 YNNKEL (reference sequence). The CDR3 totals 13 residues. Trimming took off 1 base at V and 7 bases at J, with 8 bases between the two ends. As DNA, the CDR3 is TGTGCCAGCAGCCAAGGGGCCCAGAATGAGCAGTTCTTC. This translates into CASSQGAQNEQFF.

CDR3 DNA sequence: TGTGCCAGCAGTGAATTGGGTGGAGAGCAGTACTTC. This translates into CASSELGGEQYF. The V call is TRBV25-1, the J call TRBJ2-7, with unresolved D. CDR3 length: 12 residues. The germline V gene has CDR1 MGHDK and CDR2 SYGVNS. Trimming left V 1 base short and J 7 bases short, with 8 bases between.